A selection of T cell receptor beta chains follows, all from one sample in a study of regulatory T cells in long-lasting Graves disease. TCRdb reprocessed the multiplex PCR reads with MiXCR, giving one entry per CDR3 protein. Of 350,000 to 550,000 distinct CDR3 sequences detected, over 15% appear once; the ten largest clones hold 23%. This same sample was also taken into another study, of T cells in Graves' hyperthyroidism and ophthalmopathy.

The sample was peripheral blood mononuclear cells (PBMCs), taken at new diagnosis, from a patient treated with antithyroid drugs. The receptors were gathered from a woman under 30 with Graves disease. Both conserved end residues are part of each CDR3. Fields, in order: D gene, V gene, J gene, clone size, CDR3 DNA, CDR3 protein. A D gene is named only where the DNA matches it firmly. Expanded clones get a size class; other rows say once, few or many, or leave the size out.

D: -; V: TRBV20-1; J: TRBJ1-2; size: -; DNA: TGCAGTGCTCCCGGGACATCCTATGGCTACACCTTC; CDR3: CSAPGTSYGYTF
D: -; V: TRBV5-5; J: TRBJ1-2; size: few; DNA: TGTGCCAGCAGCCACCTTGACAGATCTAACTATGGCTACACCTTC; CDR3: CASSHLDRSNYGYTF
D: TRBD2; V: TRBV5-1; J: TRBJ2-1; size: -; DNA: TGCGCCAGCAGCTTGGCCAATACGGGAGGGCCCAATGAGCAGTTCTTC; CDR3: CASSLANTGGPNEQFF
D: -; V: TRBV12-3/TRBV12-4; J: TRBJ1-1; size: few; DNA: TGTGCCAGCAGTTTGGGCAGGATGAACGCTGAAGCTTTCTTT; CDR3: CASSLGRMNAEAFF
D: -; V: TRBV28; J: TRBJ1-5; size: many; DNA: TGTGCCAGCACTACAAGCAATCAGCCCCAGCATTTT; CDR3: CASTTSNQPQHF
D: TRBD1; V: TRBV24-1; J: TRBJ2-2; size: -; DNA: TGTGCCACCAGTGACACGGACAGGGGCTCGAACACCGGGGAGCTGTTTTTT; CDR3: CATSDTDRGSNTGELFF
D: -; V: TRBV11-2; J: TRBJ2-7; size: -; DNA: TGTGCCAGCAGCTGGTGGACAGAGACGGGGCACGAGCAGTACTTC; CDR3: CASSWWTETGHEQYF
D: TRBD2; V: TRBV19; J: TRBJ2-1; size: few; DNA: TGTGCCAGTAGTATCGGTTTAGCGGGACGGAATGAGCAGTTCTTC; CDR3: CASSIGLAGRNEQFF
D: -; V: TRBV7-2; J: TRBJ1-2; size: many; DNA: TGTGCCAGCAGCCCAAATGCAAAGGTTGGGAATGGCTACACCTTC; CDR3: CASSPNAKVGNGYTF
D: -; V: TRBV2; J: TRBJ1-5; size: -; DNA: TGTGCCAGCAGCCGACCCGTTAATCAGCCCCAGCATTTT; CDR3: CASSRPVNQPQHF
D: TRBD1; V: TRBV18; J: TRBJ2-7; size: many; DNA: TGTGCCAGCTCACCGACAGGGGTCTCCTACGAGCAGTACTTC; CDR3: CASSPTGVSYEQYF
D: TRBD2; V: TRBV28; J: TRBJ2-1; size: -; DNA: TGTGCCAGCAGCCGGGGCGGGAGGGTGTACAATGAGCAGTTCTTC; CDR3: CASSRGGRVYNEQFF
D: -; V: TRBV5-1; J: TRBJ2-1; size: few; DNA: TGCGCCAGCAGCTTGGAGGCCGGGGAGTGGAATGAGCAGTTCTTC; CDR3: CASSLEAGEWNEQFF
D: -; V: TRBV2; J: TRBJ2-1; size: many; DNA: TGTGCCAGCAGTGAAGGGTTAGGGTTTCAGTTCTTC; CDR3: CASSEGLGFQFF
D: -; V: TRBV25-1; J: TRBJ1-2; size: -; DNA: TGTGCCAGCAGTGCCAGACAGCAACGATTATACTATGGCTACACCTTC; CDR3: CASSARQQRLYYGYTF
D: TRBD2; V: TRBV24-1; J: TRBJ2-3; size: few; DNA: TGTGCCACCAGTGAAGCGGGGTACACAGATACGCAGTATTTT; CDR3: CATSEAGYTDTQYF
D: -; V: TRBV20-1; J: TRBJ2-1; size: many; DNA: TGCAGTGCTAGTGCGACAGGATTCAATGAGCAGTTCTTC; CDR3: CSASATGFNEQFF
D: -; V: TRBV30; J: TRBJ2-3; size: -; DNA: TGTGCCTGGAGCCCCCACACAGATACGCAGTATTTT; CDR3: CAWSPHTDTQYF
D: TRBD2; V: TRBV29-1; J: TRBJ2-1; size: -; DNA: TGCAGCGTTGAAGGGCCGGGACTAGCGGGAGGGGCCTACAATGAGCAGTTCTTC; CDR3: CSVEGPGLAGGAYNEQFF
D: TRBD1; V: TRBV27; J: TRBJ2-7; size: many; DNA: TGTGCCAGCACGCCACTAGGACAGGGCGCCTACGAGCAGTACTTC; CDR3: CASTPLGQGAYEQYF
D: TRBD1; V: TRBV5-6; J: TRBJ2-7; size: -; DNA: TGTGCCAGCAGCTTGGTAGCAGGGGGCCTTGGCGAGCAGTACTTC; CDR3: CASSLVAGGLGEQYF
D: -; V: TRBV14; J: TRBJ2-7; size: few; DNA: TGTGCCAGCAGCCCCCGCCCGGGGTACGAGCAGTACTTC; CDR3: CASSPRPGYEQYF
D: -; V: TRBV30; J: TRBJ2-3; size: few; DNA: TGTGCCTGGGGTTGGGACCCAGATACGCAGTATTTT; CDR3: CAWGWDPDTQYF
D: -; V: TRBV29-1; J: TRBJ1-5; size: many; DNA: TGCAGCGTTGCGGGTAGCAATCAGCCCCAGCATTTT; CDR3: CSVAGSNQPQHF
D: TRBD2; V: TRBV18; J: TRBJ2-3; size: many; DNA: TGTGCCAGCCAGCTTCCGGGAGGGCCCTCAGATACGCAGTATTTT; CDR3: CASQLPGGPSDTQYF
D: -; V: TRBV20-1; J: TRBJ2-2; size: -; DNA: TGCAGTGCTAGAGATCAAGCGGGCACCGGGGAGCTGTTTTTT; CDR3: CSARDQAGTGELFF
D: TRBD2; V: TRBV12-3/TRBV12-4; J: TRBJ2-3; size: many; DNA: TGTGCCAGCAGTCGGGTAGCGGGAGGGCTCTTAGATACGCAGTATTTT; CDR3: CASSRVAGGLLDTQYF
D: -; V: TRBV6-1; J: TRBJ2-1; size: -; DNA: TGTGCCAGCAGCATTGAAGGGGGGTCGGGGTATGAGCAGTTCTTC; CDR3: CASSIEGGSGYEQFF
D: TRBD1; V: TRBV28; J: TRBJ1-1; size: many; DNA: TGTGCCAGCAGTTTATCCCCGGGACAGGGCGGTAGGGGCACTGAAGCTTTCTTT; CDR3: CASSLSPGQGGRGTEAFF
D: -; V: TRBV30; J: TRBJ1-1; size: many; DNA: TGTGCCTGGAGTGAAATAGCGAGTGAAGCTTTCTTT; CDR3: CAWSEIASEAFF
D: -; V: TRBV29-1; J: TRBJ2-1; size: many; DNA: TGCAGCGTTGAGGGGTTTGAGGGAGTGTGGTTGCGAAATGAGCAGTTCTTC; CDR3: CSVEGFEGVWLRNEQFF
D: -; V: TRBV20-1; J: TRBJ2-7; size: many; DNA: TGCAGTGCTAGAGGGGAGTTAAACTACGAGCAGTACTTC; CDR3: CSARGELNYEQYF
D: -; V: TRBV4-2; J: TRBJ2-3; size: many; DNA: TGTGCCAGCAGCCAAGATGGGACGGGAGTGGGCACAGATACGCAGTATTTT; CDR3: CASSQDGTGVGTDTQYF
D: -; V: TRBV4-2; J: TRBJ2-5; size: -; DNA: TGTGCCAGCAGCAAAGGGGTAGGGACCCAGTACTTC; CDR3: CASSKGVGTQYF
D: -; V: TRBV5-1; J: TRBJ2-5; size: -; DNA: TGCGCCAGCACTACCTATAACCTAGAGACCCAGTACTTC; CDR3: CASTTYNLETQYF
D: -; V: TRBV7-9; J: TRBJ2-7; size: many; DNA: TGTGCCAGCAGCTTAGGGTGGGACATGACCTACGAGCAGTACTTC; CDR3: CASSLGWDMTYEQYF
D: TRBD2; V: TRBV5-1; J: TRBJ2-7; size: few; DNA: TGCGCCAGCAGCTGGGGACTAGCGGGAAGAACCTACGAGCAGTACTTC; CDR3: CASSWGLAGRTYEQYF
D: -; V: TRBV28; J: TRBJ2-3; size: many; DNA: TGTGCCAGCAGTTCTGGACAGCAGTATTTT; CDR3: CASSSGQQYF
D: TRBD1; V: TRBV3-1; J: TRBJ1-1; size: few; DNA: TGTGCGTGCAGCCCGAGGGGACAGTTCCCTCGAGGTGAAGCTTTCTTT; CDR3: CACSPRGQFPRGEAFF
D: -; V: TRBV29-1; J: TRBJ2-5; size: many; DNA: TGCAGCGTTGAAGATGATGAAGCTAGAGAGACCCAGTACTTC; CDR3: CSVEDDEARETQYF
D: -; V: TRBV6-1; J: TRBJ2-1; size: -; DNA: TGTGTCAGCAGAAACGGGGGATGCAATGAGCAGTTCTTC; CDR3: CVSRNGGCNEQFF
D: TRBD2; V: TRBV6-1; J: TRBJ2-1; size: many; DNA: TGTGCCAGCAGTCCTAGCGGGGCGGGAGGTCTTACGGATGAGCAGTTCTTC; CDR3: CASSPSGAGGLTDEQFF
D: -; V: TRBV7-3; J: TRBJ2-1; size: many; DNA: TGTGCCAGCAGCTTGACTACAGACTACAATGAGCAGTTCTTC; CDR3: CASSLTTDYNEQFF
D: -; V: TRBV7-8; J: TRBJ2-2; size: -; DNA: TGTGCCAGCAGCAAAGAGACCGGGGAGCTGTTTTTT; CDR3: CASSKETGELFF
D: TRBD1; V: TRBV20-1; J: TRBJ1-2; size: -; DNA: TGCAGTGCTAGAGATATTAGGACAGGGGGCGTCTATGGCTACACCTTC; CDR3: CSARDIRTGGVYGYTF
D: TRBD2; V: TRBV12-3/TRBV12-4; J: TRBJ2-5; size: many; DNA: TGTGCCAGCATTCTACGTGGACTGACTACTAGCGGGAGTAGGAAGACCCAGTACTTC; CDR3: CASILRGLTTSGSRKTQYF
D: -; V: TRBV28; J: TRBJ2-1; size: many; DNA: TGTGCCAGCAGTTTGAGGGACACAAACTACAATGAGCAGTTCTTC; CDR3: CASSLRDTNYNEQFF
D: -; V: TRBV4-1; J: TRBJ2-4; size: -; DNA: TGCGCCAGCAGCCAGGGAATCGTAGGATCTGCCAAAAACATTCAGTACTTC; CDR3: CASSQGIVGSAKNIQYF
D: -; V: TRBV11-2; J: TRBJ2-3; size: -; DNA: TGTGCCAGCAGCTTAGACCGTGCCAGGGCGGATACGCAGTATTTT; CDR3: CASSLDRARADTQYF
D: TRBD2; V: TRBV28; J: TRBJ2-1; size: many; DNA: TGTGCCAGCAGTCGACTAGCGGGGGGGGGCAATGAGCAGTTCTTC; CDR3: CASSRLAGGGNEQFF
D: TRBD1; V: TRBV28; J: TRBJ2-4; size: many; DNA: TGTGCCAGCACCACCGGGACAGGGGGAGCCAAAAACATTCAGTACTTC; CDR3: CASTTGTGGAKNIQYF
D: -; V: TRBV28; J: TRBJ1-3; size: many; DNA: TGTGCCAGCAGTTTATTAGGGGCTGGAAACACCATATATTTT; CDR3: CASSLLGAGNTIYF
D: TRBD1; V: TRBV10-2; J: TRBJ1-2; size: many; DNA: TGCGCCAGTGCGACAGGGAGCCATGGCTACACCTTC; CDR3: CASATGSHGYTF
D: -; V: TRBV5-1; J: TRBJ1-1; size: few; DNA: TGCGCCAGCAGCTGGAGGGACGGCCGTGAAGCTTTCTTT; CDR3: CASSWRDGREAFF
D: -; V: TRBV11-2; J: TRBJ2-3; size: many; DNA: TGTGCCAGCAGCTTAGCGTTAGGCCCGGCAGATACGCAGTATTTT; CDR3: CASSLALGPADTQYF